This TCR beta chain appears in the sequencing data of a study of blood T cell repertoires in COVID-19 (dated by TCRdb to the early 2020s). For the study in its entirety: Samples from collaborators originated in the United States, Italy and Spain and spanned both the acute and convalescent phases of COVID-19. The material from the prospective study consisted of cDNA or gDNA derived from T cells, B-cell-depleted T cells, or PBMCs. Deeply sampled blood TCRbeta repertoires from subjects exposed to, actively infected with, or recovered from COVID-19 were included in the dataset. The repertoires were released in a freely available public database meant as a resource for research on the immune response to SARS-CoV-2. The samples were drawn from two sources: the first 160 participants of the ongoing ImmuneRACE study, and some 1,300 subjects contributed by 6 global collaborators. The sample metadata nearly always contained a de-identified subject ID, COVID-19 status, age in years and sex. Where HLA class I and class II types were available, the types were taken from metadata supplied by the sample provider, not from assay-based typing. Paper-wide results and their limitations: How much clinical and demographic metadata was included differed by source and by participant, and the metadata was provided uncurated.

The collaborating institutions used their own protocols to collect whole blood in K2EDTA tubes. For TCRbeta analysis, collaborators shipped samples in one of three forms: frozen whole blood, isolated PBMCs, or DNA extracted from either of those sample types. V drops 6 bases and J drops 7 bases, leaving 24 bases in between. From cysteine to phenylalanine, the CDR3 is 16 amino acids long. The DNA shown is the 48-base CDR3, in frame from base 1. As concerns this clone: The clone's antigen remains unknown. The record has no base qualities; no much larger clone is one base away.

TCRbeta CDR3 regions were amplified from genomic DNA using the immunoSEQ Assay, a bias-controlled multiplex PCR. The original methods were these. Within the assay, amplification of reference gene primers was used to estimate how many nucleated cells each sample contained. Sequence reads were collapsed and filtered to measure the absolute abundance of every unique TCRbeta CDR3 rearrangement. For each sample, productive Simpson clonality was calculated as the square root of Simpson's diversity index across productive rearrangements. Held by TCRdb, this immuneACCESS table contains in-frame sequences only and omits some clones. Under half of the omission traces to an unresolved V gene where checked; the cause of the rest is unknown. D and trimming come from the DNA, and the V and J calls and clone size come from that table. The sample includes about 250,000 clones, with about 85% observed a single time. The ten biggest clones cover 3% to 3.5% of the sample.

The origin of this receptor is a man between 18 and 35 years old with active or convalescent COVID-19. The chain employs TRBV23-1 and TRBJ1-2, with a tentative D gene TRBD1 over 6 matching bases. TRBV23-1 is annotated as an ORF whose role is uncertain. The specimen sequenced was peripheral blood. The nucleotide sequence is TGCGCCAGCAGGGATTCAACGCACAGGGAGTCCGGTGGCTACACCTTC. This sequence encodes CASRDSTHRESGGYTF.